Listed here are 21 T cell receptor beta chains from one sample, sequenced in a study of cytomegalovirus exposure and HLA in healthy donors. The primer mix had 60 Vbeta and 13 Jbeta primers. Profiled with immunoSEQ multiplex PCR; TCRdb holds only in-frame clones, not every one. The data contain approximately 160,000 clones, approximately 67% of them seen just once; the ten biggest clones take up roughly 4.1%. Sequenced sample: PBMCs. Every receptor here comes from a woman in her late teens or twenties in good health and CMV-seropositive.

V is TRBV6-5 and J is TRBJ1-4; D unclear. Germline V gene sequence: CDR1 MNHEY, CDR2 SVGAGI. V dropped 6 bases and J dropped 8 bases, with 13 bases sitting between them. This CDR3 is built from 13 residues. CDR3 sequence reads: CASRRTMNEKLFF. In DNA form, the CDR3 reads TGTGCCAGCAGGAGAACGATGAACGAAAAACTGTTTTTT.

The chain employs TRBV29-1 and TRBJ1-3; D unresolved. Germline V CDR1 and CDR2: SQVTM, ANQGSEA. The CDR3 runs to 15 residues. Trimming took 3 bases from V and 0 from J, leaving 12 bases between them. The CDR3 nucleotides read TGCAGCGTTGACACAGCTCTAAACTCTGGAAACACCATATATTTT. Translation: CSVDTALNSGNTIYF.

The chain joins TRBV5-1 to TRBJ2-5; 8 bases match TRBD1. Germline assignment: CDR1 SGHRS and CDR2 YFSETQ. This CDR3 has 14 residues. The V gene end was trimmed by 4 bases and the J gene end by 4 bases; junction bases not matched to a gene: 6. The CDR3 region is CASSKDRVGETQYF. Here the CDR3 DNA reads TGCGCCAGCAGCAAGGACAGGGTTGGAGAGACCCAGTACTTC.

The chain uses TRBV7-9 and TRBJ1-2; D remains ambiguous. The V end lost 7 bases, the J end lost 0 bases, and 9 bases lay between the germline ends. The CDR3 length is 13 residues. Germline loops: CDR1 SEHNR, CDR2 FQNEAQ (reference sequence). The CDR3 region is CASNLQSNYGYTF. As DNA, the CDR3 is TGTGCCAGCAACCTTCAGTCTAACTATGGCTACACCTTC.

This clone was recorded once. The chain combines TRBV27 with TRBJ1-4; a weak D match, TRBD1 (5 bases). V gave up 3 bases and J gave up 1 base, with 6 bases separating them. The CDR3 extends over 14 amino acids. Germline lookup yields CDR1 MNHEY and CDR2 SMNVEV (reference sequence). This CDR3 reads CASSLQGTNEKLFF. CDR3 DNA sequence: TGTGCCAGCAGTTTGCAGGGAACTAATGAAAAACTGTTTTTT. Full variable domain (remainder filled in from reference TRBV27 and TRBJ1-4): EAQVTQNPRYLITVTGKKLTVTCSQNMNHEYMSWYRQDPGLGLRQIYYSMNVEVTDKGDVPEGYKVSRKEKRNFPLILESPSPNQTSLYFCASSLQGTNEKLFFGSGTQLSVL.

The chain combines TRBV7-6 with TRBJ2-2, with 9 positions matching TRBD2. V lost 5 bases to trimming and J lost 5 bases; unmatched junction nucleotides: 9. CDR3 length equals 16 residues. CDR1 SGHVS and CDR2 FNYEAQ come from the germline V gene. CDR3 sequence (DNA): TGTGCCAGCAGCATTGGGACTAGCCCAACTACCGGGGAGCTGTTTTTT. Protein product: CASSIGTSPTTGELFF.

V usage is TRBV27 and J usage is TRBJ2-1; D perhaps matches TRBD1 (5 bases). The CDR3 has 19 residues. CDR1 and CDR2 (germline): MNHEY, SMNVEV (reference sequence). V shed 1 base and J shed 0 bases, with 19 bases lying between them. The CDR3: CASSLFSQGILSSYNEQFF. CDR3 nucleotide sequence: TGTGCCAGCAGTTTATTCAGCCAGGGTATCCTGAGCTCCTACAATGAGCAGTTCTTC.

CDR3 coding DNA: TGTGCCACCAGCTCCCGGGACTCGTACACCGGGGAGCTGTTTTTT. It is translated as CATSSRDSYTGELFF. This sequence joins TRBV15 and TRBJ2-2; TRBD2 might be the D (6 bases). Trimming cost V 5 bases and J 3 bases, with 13 bases left between them. This CDR3 has 15 amino acids. Germline lookup yields CDR1 LNHNV and CDR2 YYDKDF (reference sequence).

This clone turned up a few times. This chain links TRBV27 with TRBJ1-4; a weak D match, TRBD1 (5 bases). Per the germline V gene, CDR1 is MNHEY and CDR2 is SMNVEV (reference sequence). This CDR3 has 13 amino acids. The V end was cut by 2 bases, the J end by 7 bases, with 8 bases between. The CDR3 sequence is CASSLRGSEKLFF. In DNA form, the CDR3 reads TGTGCCAGCAGTTTAAGGGGCAGTGAAAAACTGTTTTTT.

The genes are TRBV10-2 and TRBJ1-4; the D is unclear. Germline V lookup: CDR1 WSHSY, CDR2 SAAADI. CDR3 length: 13 residues. The germline V and J ends were trimmed by 4 bases and 2 bases, with 5 bases remaining between them. The CDR3 bases are TGCGCCAGCAGTGCCGGGACTAATGAAAAACTGTTTTTT. It codes for CASSAGTNEKLFF.

CDR3 sequence (DNA): TGTGCCAGCAGCGTGATTTTCGGCGGCTCCTACAATGAGCAGTTCTTC. Translation: CASSVIFGGSYNEQFF. The chain carries TRBV7-9 and TRBJ2-1; D unclear. The CDR3 contains 16 residues. CDR1 is SEHNR, CDR2 FQNEAQ, per germline (reference sequence). The V gene lost 5 bases and the J gene lost 0 bases, with 14 bases spanning the gap.

The rearrangement joins TRBV4-1 to TRBJ1-5, with D unclear. Germline V lookup: CDR1 MGHRA, CDR2 YSYEKL. The CDR3 totals 13 residues. Trimming stripped 3 bases from V and 3 bases from J, with 6 bases between. The CDR3 nucleotides read TGCGCCAGCAGCCACACAGACAATCAGCCCCAGCATTTT. Translation gives CASSHTDNQPQHF.

This chain links TRBV19 with TRBJ1-5; D is ambiguous. Germline-derived CDR1 and CDR2 are LNHDA and SQIVND (reference sequence). This CDR3 is built from 16 residues. V was clipped by 3 bases and J by 4 bases, with 16 bases between them. The CDR3: CASSILSGPRNQPQHF. The CDR3 bases are TGTGCCAGTAGTATTTTAAGCGGTCCCCGTAATCAGCCCCAGCATTTT.

The rearrangement joins TRBV15 to TRBJ2-1; D perhaps matches TRBD2 (6 bases). This CDR3 contains 13 residues. Germline V CDR1 and CDR2: LNHNV, YYDKDF (reference sequence). V lost 4 bases, J lost 5 bases, and 9 bases lay in between. CDR3: CATSMDYNNEQFF. The CDR3 bases are TGTGCCACCAGCATGGACTATAACAATGAGCAGTTCTTC. Complete variable domain (other parts from reference TRBV15 and TRBJ2-1): DAMVIQNPRYQVTQFGKPVTLSCSQTLNHNVMYWYQQKSSQAPKLLFHYYDKDFNNEADTPDNFQSRRPNTSFCFLDIRSPGLGDTAMYLCATSMDYNNEQFFGPGTRLTVL.

This rearrangement joins TRBV4-2 to TRBJ2-2; TRBD1 matches at 7 bases. Germline CDR1 LGHNA, CDR2 YNFKEQ. The CDR3 sequence is 15 residues long. V shed 6 bases and J 0 bases; nucleotides not matched to a gene: 4. The CDR3 reads CASRRGTANTGELFF. The CDR3 DNA is TGTGCCAGCAGAAGAGGGACAGCGAACACCGGGGAGCTGTTTTTT.

The chain joins TRBV14 to TRBJ2-3; 8 nucleotides align to TRBD2. CDR3 length equals 17 residues. V shed 0 bases and J 2 bases; nucleotides not matched to a gene: 7. Germline lookup yields CDR1 SGHDN and CDR2 FVKESK. CDR3 nucleotides: TGTGCCAGCAGCCAAGATTTCCAGCGGGAGAACACAGATACGCAGTATTTT. Translating gives CASSQDFQRENTDTQYF. The whole variable domain, filled in from reference TRBV14 and TRBJ2-3, reads EAGVTQFPSHSVIEKGQTVTLRCDPISGHDNLYWYRRVMGKEIKFLLHFVKESKQDESGMPNNRFLAERTGGTYSTLKVQPAELEDSGVYFCASSQDFQRENTDTQYFGPGTRLTVL.

The chain couples TRBV4-2 to TRBJ2-7; 8 bases are shared with TRBD1. J was trimmed by 3 bases and V by 0 bases; bases with no gene match: 10. The CDR3 covers 17 residues. Germline V gene lookup returns CDR1 LGHNA and CDR2 YNFKEQ. The CDR3 region is CASSQDIIGQGIYEQYF. CDR3 DNA: TGTGCCAGCAGCCAAGATATCATAGGACAGGGTATCTACGAGCAGTACTTC.

This clone was detected a few times. The chain employs TRBV15 and TRBJ1-2; TRBD1 is a possible D gene (6 bases). CDR3 length: 13 residues. Germline V gives CDR1 LNHNV, CDR2 YYDKDF (reference sequence). Written as DNA, the CDR3 is TGTTCGACCTCGGGGGGCAGGGACTATGGCTACACCTTC. This gives the protein CSTSGGRDYGYTF.

This clone came up a few times. The chain has TRBV14 and TRBJ1-2; D is possibly TRBD1 (5 bases). The CDR3 covers 17 residues. Trimming shortened V by 2 bases and J by 3 bases, and 19 bases separated the two germline ends. From germline, CDR1 is SGHDN and CDR2 FVKESK. The CDR3 DNA is TGTGCCAGCAGCCAAAGGTGGCAGGGCGATGGTTACTATGGCTACACCTTC. The encoded protein is CASSQRWQGDGYYGYTF. Combining the CDR3 with reference TRBV14 and TRBJ1-2 gives the whole variable domain EAGVTQFPSHSVIEKGQTVTLRCDPISGHDNLYWYRRVMGKEIKFLLHFVKESKQDESGMPNNRFLAERTGGTYSTLKVQPAELEDSGVYFCASSQRWQGDGYYGYTFGSGTRLTVV.

This chain connects TRBV7-6 to TRBJ2-5; TRBD2 matches 8 bases. The germline V gene has CDR1 SGHVS and CDR2 FNYEAQ. After removal of 0 bases from V and 4 bases from J, the junction contained 13 bases not matched to a gene. The CDR3 has 18 residues. The CDR3 nucleotides are TGTGCCAGCAGCTTAGCCTCCCCCGGGACTAGGAGTCTAGAGACCCAGTACTTC. Its translation is CASSLASPGTRSLETQYF.

As concerns this clone: Other DNA variants within this sample encode the same CDR3. The chain couples TRBV7-2 to TRBJ2-7, with TRBD1 identical over 8 bases. V lost 3 bases to trimming and J lost 2 bases; unmatched junction nucleotides: 3. This CDR3 is 14 amino acids long. The V gene's germline CDR1 is SGHTA and CDR2 FQGNSA. CDR3 sequence: CASSFGTGTYEQYF. In DNA form, the CDR3 reads TGTGCCAGCAGCTTCGGGACAGGAACCTACGAGCAGTACTTC.